The table lists the clone carrying this T cell receptor beta chain with a few counts. The genes are named according to mouse. The CDR3 goes on 4 residues after the read ends, and that part is filled in from the germline J gene. Extracted from the samples, RNA was reverse transcribed into cDNA to serve as the sequencing template. Method: immunoSEQ multiplex PCR; TCRdb's copy keeps in-frame clones and lacks some. This sample carries 7,500 to 10,000 clones, none of them present only once. These data come from a study of CD8+ T cells in alopecia areata. Study-wide context: Donor skin was harvested from roughly 6-12-month-old C3H/HeJ mice with spontaneous alopecia and grafted onto roughly 6-10-week-old female C3H/HeJ recipients.

The CDR3 length is 16 residues. The V gene lost 0 bases and the J gene lost 0 bases, with 11 bases spanning the gap. Germline CDR1 and CDR2: NNHNN and SYGAGS (reference sequence). Sorting of pooled cutaneous lymph node cells was based on CD4, CD8alpha, NKG2D, NKG2ACE and other markers. Sequenced: CD8+ T cells sorted from a lymph node. The rearrangement links TRBV13-2 to TRBJ2-3; D may be TRBD1 (5 bases). This TCR was recovered from a C3H/HeJ mouse with alopecia areata. The strain bears MHC haplotype H2-k. The CDR3 DNA, read in part, is TGTGCCAGCGGTGATGGGACAAAACCTAGTGCAGAA. Its translation: CASGDGTKPSAE. The full CDR3 protein is CASGDGTKPSAETLYF.